This T cell receptor beta chain was documented in a study of blood T cell repertoires in COVID-19. Repertoires were generated with immunoSEQ multiplex PCR, while TCRdb's copy carries only in-frame clones and drops some. In the table there are about 200,000 clones, 60% to 85% of which are singletons. The CDR3 totals 16 residues. The V segment lost 0 bases and the J segment 9 bases; nucleotides outside the gene matches: 5. Germline V gene sequence: CDR1 SGHRS, CDR2 YFSETQ. The sample comprised peripheral blood. The origin of this receptor is a woman aged 70 to 79 with acute or convalescent COVID-19. V usage is TRBV5-1 and J usage is TRBJ2-1; 14 bases map to TRBD2. The CDR3 is CASSLDGLAGGPEQFF. The CDR3 region has the DNA TGCGCCAGCAGCTTGGATGGACTAGCGGGAGGCCCTGAGCAGTTCTTC.